These 27 T cell receptor beta chains share one sample of origin, sequenced in a study of OX40 agonist ivuxolimab in advanced cancers. Libraries were prepared by immunoSEQ multiplex PCR; TCRdb keeps only in-frame clonotypes and omits some of them. The sample records around 57,000 clones, 80% to 90% being singletons. This specimen consisted of CD4+ or CD8+ T cells sorted from blood, obtained in a trial of the OX40 agonist ivuxolimab. The receptors shown here come from an adult with an advanced solid tumor such as melanoma, head and neck, liver or kidney cancer.

This chain links TRBV2 with TRBJ2-3, with 7 bases lining up with TRBD1. The CDR3 runs to 15 residues. Germline loops: CDR1 SNHLY, CDR2 FYNNEI. The J segment lost 4 bases and the V segment lost 3 bases, leaving 7 bases of the junction unmatched. The CDR3 nucleotides are TGTGCCAGCAGTGAGTCAGGGGGTTGGTCAGATACGCAGTATTTT. Translated: CASSESGGWSDTQYF.

This rearrangement joins TRBV11-3 to TRBJ2-1; 15 bases match TRBD2. The CDR3 is made up of 14 amino acids. V was clipped by 5 bases and J by 9 bases; unmatched bases: 2. Germline CDR1 SGHNT, CDR2 YENEEA. The CDR3 protein is CASSPGLAGGEQFF. In DNA form, the CDR3 reads TGTGCCAGCAGCCCGGGACTAGCGGGAGGTGAGCAGTTCTTC.

This clone is a singleton in its sample. This chain joins TRBV2 and TRBJ2-2; D unclear. The germline gives CDR1 SNHLY, CDR2 FYNNEI. CDR3 length: 13 amino acids. With 5 bases removed from V and 6 bases from J, the gap between germline ends came to 10 bases. Written as DNA, the CDR3 is TGTGCCAGCAGTCCCTCTGTGGCCGGGGAGCTGTTTTTT. Encoded protein: CASSPSVAGELFF. Full variable domain (rest looked up from reference TRBV2 and TRBJ2-2): EPEVTQTPSHQVTQMGQEVILRCVPISNHLYFYWYRQILGQKVEFLVSFYNNEISEKSEIFDDQFSVERPDGSNFTLKIRSTKLEDSAMYFCASSPSVAGELFFGEGSRLTVL.

This chain uses TRBV2 with TRBJ1-4; TRBD1 is a possible D gene (6 bases). Germline V gene data show CDR1 as SNHLY and CDR2 as FYNNEI. The CDR3 covers 15 residues. V was clipped by 2 bases and J by 2 bases, with 9 bases between them. CDR3 sequence: CASSEFTGTNEKLFF. In DNA form, the CDR3 reads TGTGCCAGCAGTGAATTTACAGGGACTAATGAAAAACTGTTTTTT. The full variable domain, with the rest looked up from reference TRBV2 and TRBJ1-4, is EPEVTQTPSHQVTQMGQEVILRCVPISNHLYFYWYRQILGQKVEFLVSFYNNEISEKSEIFDDQFSVERPDGSNFTLKIRSTKLEDSAMYFCASSEFTGTNEKLFFGSGTQLSVL.

V usage is TRBV7-9 and J usage is TRBJ2-7, with TRBD2 matching 12 bases. CDR1 and CDR2 from the germline V gene are SEHNR and FQNEAQ (reference sequence). J gave up 2 bases and V 4 bases, and 6 bases lay outside the gene matches. The CDR3 has 16 amino acids. The CDR3 nucleotides are TGTGCCAGCAGCTCCAGACTAGCGGGAGACCCCTACGAGCAGTACTTC. Protein product: CASSSRLAGDPYEQYF. Looking up the rest from reference TRBV7-9 and TRBJ2-7 gives the full variable domain: DTGVSQNPRHKITKRGQNVTFRCDPISEHNRLYWYRQTLGQGPEFLTYFQNEAQLEKSRLLSDRFSAERPKGSFSTLEIQRTEQGDSAMYLCASSSRLAGDPYEQYFGPGTRLTVT.

The CDR3 sequence is CASSRDRGNEQYF. The CDR3 DNA sequence: TGTGCCAGCAGCCGTGACAGGGGGAACGAGCAGTACTTC. The rearrangement uses TRBV11-2 and TRBJ2-7; 9 bases align to TRBD1. J was trimmed by 5 bases and V by 5 bases; bases with no gene match: 4. The CDR3 length is 13 residues. Germline CDR1 and CDR2: SGHAT and FQNNGV.

The DNA of the CDR3 is TGTGCCAGCAGCCAAGTGGGTCTGAACTCTGGGGCCAACGTCCTGACTTTC. It encodes CASSQVGLNSGANVLTF. J is TRBJ2-6 and V is TRBV4-2; no clear D gene. The CDR3 totals 17 residues. Germline V gene sequence: CDR1 LGHNA, CDR2 YNFKEQ. V gave up 1 base and J gave up 0 bases, with 10 bases separating them.

CDR3 sequence reads: CASSYSRRELQYF. For the CDR3, the DNA is TGTGCCAGCAGTTACTCGAGGCGGGAGCTGCAGTACTTC. The rearrangement joins TRBV6-5 to TRBJ2-7; 7 bases match TRBD2. Germline loops: CDR1 MNHEY, CDR2 SVGAGI. The CDR3 is 13 residues long. V shed 0 bases, J shed 9 bases, and the junction held 5 bases outside the gene matches.

The chain has TRBV28 and TRBJ2-1, with D possibly being TRBD2 (6 bases). Germline V gene data show CDR1 as MDHEN and CDR2 as SYDVKM. Trimming pared 5 bases from V and 2 bases from J, leaving 16 bases between. This CDR3 has 16 amino acids. For the CDR3, the DNA is TGTGCCAGCAGTGAAGGGAGGAGGGAGCCCTACAATGAGCAGTTCTTC. Amino acid sequence: CASSEGRREPYNEQFF.

This CDR3 reads CASSPLGGGRFYTEAFF. CDR3 bases: TGTGCCAGCAGCCCCCTAGGGGGGGGGCGGTTTTACACTGAAGCTTTCTTT. The chain combines TRBV14 with TRBJ1-1, with TRBD1 as a possible D gene (6 bases). Germline V gives CDR1 SGHDN, CDR2 FVKESK. CDR3 size: 17 residues. V lost 4 bases and J lost 3, with 21 bases in between. The whole variable domain, filled in from reference TRBV14 and TRBJ1-1, reads EAGVTQFPSHSVIEKGQTVTLRCDPISGHDNLYWYRRVMGKEIKFLLHFVKESKQDESGMPNNRFLAERTGGTYSTLKVQPAELEDSGVYFCASSPLGGGRFYTEAFFGQGTRLTVV.

In this sample, this clone turned up once. The CDR3 nucleotides are TGTGCCAGCAGCCGTGGGACTAGCGGGTCCCAAGAGACCCAGTACTTC. Amino acid sequence: CASSRGTSGSQETQYF. The chain combines TRBV11-3 with TRBJ2-5, with 12 bases identical to TRBD2. V was pared by 5 bases and J by 1 base, with 5 bases of the junction left unmatched. CDR1 is SGHNT and CDR2 is YENEEA in the germline V gene. This CDR3 comprises 16 residues.

The CDR3 is CASSPTSGSYEQYF. Written as DNA, the CDR3 is TGTGCCAGCTCACCAACTAGCGGGTCCTACGAGCAGTACTTC. The chain uses TRBV18 and TRBJ2-7, with TRBD2 matching 9 bases. V lost 2 bases and J lost 1; bases outside the gene matches: 0. The CDR3 has 14 residues. Germline V gene sequence: CDR1 KGHSH, CDR2 LQKENI.

This chain connects TRBV28 to TRBJ2-7, with a tentative D call TRBD2 (6 bases). From germline, CDR1 is MDHEN and CDR2 SYDVKM. This CDR3 comprises 14 residues. V was cut by 1 base and J by 3 bases, with 10 bases left in between. The CDR3 here is CASSLSGLRYEQYF. As DNA, the CDR3 is TGTGCCAGCAGTTTATCGGGACTCCGCTACGAGCAGTACTTC.

The genes are TRBV10-3 and TRBJ2-7, with D perhaps TRBD1 (6 bases). The CDR3 covers 13 residues. Deletions cut 6 bases from V and 5 bases from J, with 14 bases between. Germline values: CDR1 ENHRY, CDR2 SYGVKD. This CDR3 is CAISPGTLNEQYF. The CDR3 DNA reads TGTGCCATCAGCCCCGGGACACTGAACGAGCAGTACTTC.

The V and J genes are TRBV10-3 and TRBJ2-6; possibly TRBD2 for D (6 bases). The germline gives CDR1 ENHRY, CDR2 SYGVKD. There are 15 residues in the CDR3. The V end lost 4 bases, the J end lost 4 bases, and 11 bases lay between the germline ends. CDR3 in DNA: TGTGCCATCAGTGCGGGGGTCGCGGGGGCCAACGTCCTGACTTTC. As protein: CAISAGVAGANVLTF.

The CDR3, as DNA: TGCAGCGTTGACAGCGGACCAGATACGCAGTATTTT. Protein product: CSVDSGPDTQYF. The J gene is TRBJ2-3, the V gene TRBV29-1, with a weak D call TRBD2 (5 bases). Germline lookup yields CDR1 SQVTM and CDR2 ANQGSEA. Trimming stripped 3 bases from V and 4 bases from J, with 8 bases between. The CDR3 runs 12 residues.

The J gene is TRBJ1-2, the V gene TRBV7-8; D remains unclear. There are 13 residues in the CDR3. Trimming pared 1 base from V and 2 bases from J, leaving 5 bases between. Germline CDR1 and CDR2: SGHVS and FQNEAQ. The CDR3 sequence is CASSLGGNYGYTF. CDR3 DNA: TGTGCCAGCAGCTTAGGAGGGAACTATGGCTACACCTTC.

The V and J genes are TRBV4-1 and TRBJ1-3; no clear D gene. Trimming cost V 2 bases and J 5 bases, with 10 bases left between them. The CDR3 spans 14 residues. Germline V gives CDR1 MGHRA, CDR2 YSYEKL. The CDR3 region is CASSQFDTRNTIYF. CDR3 nucleotides: TGCGCCAGCAGCCAATTCGACACGCGAAACACCATATATTTT.

Here the CDR3 reads CASSYRVMNTEAFF. The CDR3 DNA is TGTGCCAGCAGTTACAGGGTCATGAACACTGAAGCTTTCTTT. The chain joins TRBV2 to TRBJ1-1; a weak D match, TRBD1 (6 bases). The CDR3 length is 14 residues. The germline V gene has CDR1 SNHLY and CDR2 FYNNEI. V was cut by 5 bases and J by 0 bases, with 10 bases left in between.

There are a few counts of this clone. The chain links TRBV28 to TRBJ1-2; no firm D call. Between the trimmed V and J ends, which lost 7 bases and 8 bases, there was a span of 14 bases. Per the germline V gene, CDR1 is MDHEN and CDR2 is SYDVKM. This CDR3 is built from 12 residues. The CDR3 DNA reads as TGTGCCAGCACCACCCACGGGTTCGGCTACACCTTC. It specifies CASTTHGFGYTF.

To note about this clone: The junction differs from germline at one of its ends, possibly a read error. The gene calls are TRBV7-7 and TRBJ2-3; TRBD2 matches at 8 bases. The CDR3 is 14 amino acids. Germline V gene data show CDR1 as SSHAT and CDR2 as FNYEAQ (reference sequence). CDR3 region: CASSFGLASDTQYF. The CDR3 DNA sequence: TGTGCTAGCAGTTTTGGACTAGCTTCAGATACGCAGTATTTT. Full variable domain (outside the CDR3, taken from reference TRBV7-7 and TRBJ2-3): GAGVSQSPRYKVTKRGQDVTLRCDPISSHATLYWYQQALGQGPEFLTYFNYEAQPDKSGLPSDRFSAERPEGSISTLTIQRTEQRDSAMYRCASSFGLASDTQYFGPGTRLTVL.

The DNA of the CDR3 is TGTGCCAGCAGCAGATTTCCGGGAGAATCGGGGGAGACCCAGTACTTC. Translated: CASSRFPGESGETQYF. The rearrangement links TRBV9 to TRBJ2-5; D may be TRBD2 (6 bases). The CDR3 extends over 16 amino acids. Germline CDR1 SGDLS, CDR2 YYNGEE. Trimming cost V 4 bases and J 5 bases, with 21 bases left between them.

The chain employs TRBV6-1 and TRBJ2-2; D may be TRBD1 (6 bases). The V gene's germline CDR1 is MNHNS and CDR2 SASEGT. The V end was cut by 10 bases, the J end by 1 base, with 16 bases between. The CDR3 runs to 15 residues. CDR3 in amino acids: CATDTGTRNTGELFF. The CDR3 DNA follows: TGTGCCACCGACACAGGGACCCGGAACACCGGGGAGCTGTTTTTT.

The chain is built from TRBV5-1 and TRBJ2-1; D is unresolved. Germline lookup yields CDR1 SGHRS and CDR2 YFSETQ. The V end lost 0 bases, the J end lost 0 bases, and 7 bases lay between the germline ends. The CDR3 length is 15 residues. DNA for the CDR3: TGCGCCAGCAGCTTGGAACACAACTCCTACAATGAGCAGTTCTTC. As protein: CASSLEHNSYNEQFF.

The chain is built from TRBV2 and TRBJ1-1; no clear D. The CDR3 extends over 15 amino acids. Germline values: CDR1 SNHLY, CDR2 FYNNEI. The germline V and J ends were trimmed by 3 bases and 5 bases, with 16 bases remaining between them. The CDR3 here is CASSDGGSEETEAFF. The DNA of the CDR3 is TGTGCCAGCAGTGATGGAGGGTCTGAAGAGACTGAAGCTTTCTTT.

This clone was detected only a few times. This rearrangement joins TRBV11-2 to TRBJ2-7; D may be TRBD2 (5 bases). V lost 5 bases and J 5 bases, leaving 16 bases between the germline ends. The CDR3 sequence is 14 residues long. Germline lookup yields CDR1 SGHAT and CDR2 FQNNGV. CDR3 bases: TGTGCCAGCAGCCTAGCCAGCGGTTTCGACGAGCAGTACTTC. Its translation: CASSLASGFDEQYF. Combining the CDR3 with reference TRBV11-2 and TRBJ2-7 gives the whole variable domain EAGVAQSPRYKIIEKRQSVAFWCNPISGHATLYWYQQILGQGPKLLIQFQNNGVVDDSQLPKDRFSAERLKGVDSTLKIQPAKLEDSAVYLCASSLASGFDEQYFGPGTRLTVT.

This chain links TRBV5-8 with TRBJ2-7; D is possibly TRBD2 (6 bases). From germline, CDR1 is SGHTS and CDR2 YDEGEE. The V end was cut by 1 base, the J end by 1 base, with 15 bases between. The CDR3 consists of 16 residues. CDR3 nucleotides: TGTGCCAGCAGCTTGACCCCGGGACTGGGATCCTACGAGCAGTACTTC. Protein product: CASSLTPGLGSYEQYF.